A single sample is the source of the 28 T cell receptor beta chains below, sequenced in a study of shared clonotypes between healthy human individuals. Clones were sequenced by immunoSEQ multiplex PCR, and TCRdb holds only the in-frame ones, with some missing. The data contain 500,000 or so clones, about 96% of them seen just once; the ten biggest clones take up 0.055% to 0.075%. Sequenced input: naive CD4+ T cells sorted from blood. Subset meaning: CD45RA+ positively selected. The receptors were gathered from a woman between 25 and 40 years old in good health.

Notes on this clone: This sample includes further DNA sequences coding for the same CDR3. The genes are TRBV29-1 and TRBJ1-1; D is unclear. This CDR3 region has 13 residues. Germline V lookup: CDR1 SQVTM, CDR2 ANQGSEA. V lost 4 bases to trimming and J lost 0 bases, with 9 bases between them. CDR3 in DNA: TGCAGCGTTGCGGGCAGGATGAACACTGAAGCTTTCTTT. Protein product: CSVAGRMNTEAFF.

Concerning this clone itself: The same CDR3 also results from other DNA sequences found in this sample. V usage is TRBV18 and J usage is TRBJ1-2, with TRBD1 identical over 8 bases. The germline CDR1 and CDR2 sequences are KGHSH and LQKENI. The CDR3 spans 13 residues. The ends lost 6 bases at V and 4 bases at J; junction bases unmatched: 4. CDR3 sequence (DNA): TGTGCCAGCTCGCCAGGGGGCACCTATGGCTACACCTTC. This sequence encodes CASSPGGTYGYTF. The whole variable domain, filled in from reference TRBV18 and TRBJ1-2, reads NAGVMQNPRHLVRRRGQEARLRCSPMKGHSHVYWYRQLPEEGLKFMVYLQKENIIDESGMPKERFSAEFPKEGPSILRIQQVVRGDSAAYFCASSPGGTYGYTFGSGTRLTVV.

Remarks on this clone: Other DNA sequences in the same sample also yield this CDR3. The genes are TRBV28 and TRBJ2-5; D is ambiguous. CDR3 length equals 10 residues. Germline CDR1 MDHEN, CDR2 SYDVKM. The CDR3 is CASLGETQYF. CDR3 bases: TGTGCAAGTCTGGGGGAGACCCAGTACTTC. The full variable domain, with the rest looked up from reference TRBV28 and TRBJ2-5, is DVKVTQSSRYLVKRTGEKVFLECVQDMDHENMFWYRQDPGLGLRLIYFSYDVKMKEKGDIPEGYSVSREKKERFSLILESASTNQTSMYLCASLGETQYFGPGTRLLVL.

This chain links TRBV4-1 with TRBJ2-1, with D tentatively TRBD1 (6 bases). The CDR3 spans 14 residues. Germline assignment: CDR1 MGHRA and CDR2 YSYEKL. The germline V and J ends were trimmed by 0 bases and 15 bases, with 18 bases remaining between them. DNA of the CDR3: TGCGCCAGCAGCCAAGATGGTGGCAGGGGAGACCTGTTCTTC. Protein product: CASSQDGGRGDLFF.

The chain links TRBV5-6 to TRBJ2-7; 8 bases map to TRBD2. Germline V CDR1 and CDR2: SGHDT, YYEEEE. The CDR3 consists of 12 residues. The ends lost 1 base at V and 12 bases at J; junction bases unmatched: 6. CDR3 amino acids: CASSLHAGGWYF. In nucleotides, the CDR3 is TGTGCCAGCAGCTTGCACGCGGGGGGCTGGTACTTC.

The V gene is TRBV28, the J gene TRBJ2-2; D is possibly TRBD2 (5 bases). V shed 8 bases and J shed 3 bases, with 10 bases lying between them. Germline V gene lookup returns CDR1 MDHEN and CDR2 SYDVKM. The CDR3 is made up of 13 amino acids. The CDR3 bases are TGTGCCAGCCCTACTAGAGACACCGGGGAGCTGTTTTTT. This sequence encodes CASPTRDTGELFF.

This chain joins TRBV6-4 and TRBJ2-3; 8 bases align to TRBD1. Germline CDR1 is MRHNA and CDR2 is SNTAGT. The CDR3 runs 12 residues. V lost 4 bases to trimming and J lost 10 bases; unmatched junction nucleotides: 4. The CDR3 is CASSADRGAQYF. CDR3 nucleotide sequence: TGTGCCAGCAGTGCCGACAGGGGCGCGCAGTATTTT.

J is TRBJ2-5 and V is TRBV2; D is tentatively TRBD1 or TRBD2 (5 bases each). The CDR3 is made up of 13 amino acids. Trimming shortened V by 7 bases and J by 11 bases, and 20 bases separated the two germline ends. Germline assignment: CDR1 SNHLY and CDR2 FYNNEI. CDR3 in amino acids: CASNYAVRGEQYF. CDR3 sequence (DNA): TGTGCCAGCAACTATGCGGTGCGAGGGGAGCAGTACTTC. The full variable domain, in which reference TRBV2 and TRBJ2-5 provide the parts outside the CDR3, is EPEVTQTPSHQVTQMGQEVILRCVPISNHLYFYWYRQILGQKVEFLVSFYNNEISEKSEIFDDQFSVERPDGSNFTLKIRSTKLEDSAMYFCASNYAVRGEQYFGPGTRLLVL.

This clone was found once. V gene TRBV28 combines with J gene TRBJ2-7, with TRBD2 matching over 8 bases. Germline CDR1 MDHEN, CDR2 SYDVKM. The CDR3 length is 15 residues. After removal of 6 bases from V and 4 bases from J, the junction contained 11 bases not matched to a gene. The CDR3, as DNA: TGTGCCAGCAGGGAAACTAGCGGCCGAGGTTACGAGCAGTACTTC. Amino acid sequence: CASRETSGRGYEQYF.

V gene TRBV7-6 combines with J gene TRBJ2-5; D might be TRBD2 (5 bases). The CDR3 contains 13 residues. CDR1 and CDR2 (germline): SGHVS, FNYEAQ. The V and J ends lost 7 bases and 2 bases respectively, with 11 bases between them. In nucleotides, the CDR3 is TGTGCCAGCACCCAGGAGGCACAAGAGACCCAGTACTTC. It specifies CASTQEAQETQYF.

This clone has only a few counts. This sequence joins TRBV6-6 and TRBJ1-3; D gene uncertain. CDR1 is MNHNY and CDR2 is SVGAGI in the germline V gene (reference sequence). The CDR3 sequence is 12 residues long. Trimming took 4 bases from V and 4 from J, leaving 5 bases between them. The CDR3 protein is CASSSIGNTIYF. In DNA form, the CDR3 reads TGTGCCAGCAGTTCGATCGGAAACACCATATATTTT.

This rearrangement joins TRBV28 to TRBJ1-5; TRBD1 matches at 7 bases. CDR1 MDHEN and CDR2 SYDVKM come from the germline V gene. After removal of 5 bases from V and 0 bases from J, the junction contained 7 bases not matched to a gene. This CDR3 comprises 16 residues. The CDR3 DNA reads TGTGCCAGCAGTGTCGACAGGGAGTATAGCAATCAGCCCCAGCATTTT. It encodes CASSVDREYSNQPQHF.

The rearrangement links TRBV6-6 to TRBJ1-2, with TRBD1 matching over 12 bases. V dropped 5 bases and J dropped 4; count of bases not matched to a gene: 5. This CDR3 is 15 amino acids long. CDR1 and CDR2 from the germline V gene are MNHNY and SVGAGI (reference sequence). This CDR3 reads CASSPGQGASYGYTF. The CDR3 DNA sequence: TGTGCCAGCAGTCCGGGACAGGGGGCTAGCTATGGCTACACCTTC.

This rearrangement joins TRBV5-1 to TRBJ2-1; 12 bases line up with TRBD2. CDR3 length equals 16 residues. The germline gives CDR1 SGHRS, CDR2 YFSETQ. The J segment lost 6 bases and the V segment lost 4 bases, leaving 8 bases of the junction unmatched. CDR3 sequence reads: CASSITPSGRANEQFF. For the CDR3, the DNA is TGCGCCAGCAGCATTACCCCTAGCGGGAGGGCCAATGAGCAGTTCTTC. Full variable domain (remainder filled in from reference TRBV5-1 and TRBJ2-1): KAGVTQTPRYLIKTRGQQVTLSCSPISGHRSVSWYQQTPGQGLQFLFEYFSETQRNKGNFPGRFSGRQFSNSRSEMNVSTLELGDSALYLCASSITPSGRANEQFFGPGTRLTVL.

The J gene is TRBJ2-1, the V gene TRBV30, with 8 positions matching TRBD1. The CDR3 has 11 residues. V was clipped by 2 bases and J by 15 bases; unmatched bases: 6. CDR1 and CDR2 (germline): GTSNPN, SVGIG (reference sequence). The CDR3 region is CAWSLGQGRFF. CDR3 DNA: TGTGCCTGGAGTCTAGGACAGGGACGGTTCTTC.

The V call is TRBV2, the J call TRBJ2-3; D gene unclear. The germline V and J ends were trimmed by 10 bases and 7 bases, with 12 bases remaining between them. The germline V gene encodes CDR1 SNHLY and CDR2 FYNNEI. The CDR3 is 11 residues long. DNA for the CDR3: TGTGCCACCGACGTCCAGTATACGCAGTATTTT. It translates to CATDVQYTQYF.

The chain uses TRBV5-1 and TRBJ1-1; D is possibly TRBD1 (6 bases). The length of the CDR3 is 12 residues. Germline V gene lookup returns CDR1 SGHRS and CDR2 YFSETQ. Between the trimmed V and J ends, which lost 5 bases and 12 bases, there was a span of 17 bases. As DNA, the CDR3 is TGCGCCAGCAGGGTCGAGCAGGGGACGCCTTTCTTT. It codes for CASRVEQGTPFF.

The gene calls are TRBV5-1 and TRBJ2-1, with 10 bases fitting TRBD2. Germline CDR1 reads SGHRS; CDR2 reads YFSETQ. This CDR3 region has 16 residues. V shed 2 bases, J shed 4 bases, and the junction held 6 bases outside the gene matches. DNA of the CDR3: TGCGCCAGCAGCTTAGGGACTAGCGTGAGTTACAATGAGCAGTTCTTC. Translation gives CASSLGTSVSYNEQFF.

The chain combines TRBV28 with TRBJ1-2, with a possible D match to TRBD1 (6 bases). CDR3 size: 15 residues. CDR1 and CDR2 from the germline V gene are MDHEN and SYDVKM. Trimming left V 6 bases short and J 8 bases short, with 22 bases between. The CDR3 region is CASRSHKSGTNGYTF. For the CDR3, the DNA is TGTGCCAGCAGATCCCACAAGTCCGGGACAAACGGCTACACCTTC.

Only one count was recorded for this clone. V usage is TRBV27 and J usage is TRBJ2-1, with 15 bases matching TRBD2. The CDR3 length is 18 residues. CDR1 is MNHEY, CDR2 SMNVEV, per germline (reference sequence). The trim removed 5 bases at V and 0 bases at J, leaving 5 bases unmatched. The CDR3 here is CASSKGLAGGSSYNEQFF. In DNA form, the CDR3 reads TGTGCCAGCAGTAAGGGACTAGCGGGAGGTAGCTCCTACAATGAGCAGTTCTTC.

The chain joins TRBV9 to TRBJ2-5; the match to TRBD2 covers 11 bases. CDR1 SGDLS and CDR2 YYNGEE come from the germline V gene. The CDR3 is 17 amino acids. With 3 bases clipped from V and 2 bases from J, the junction kept 9 bases outside the gene matches. The CDR3 nucleotides read TGTGCCAGCAGCGCTTCACTCCGACTAGCGGGGCAAGAGACCCAGTACTTC. Protein product: CASSASLRLAGQETQYF. The variable domain in full, completed from reference TRBV9 and TRBJ2-5, reads DSGVTQTPKHLITATGQRVTLRCSPRSGDLSVYWYQQSLDQGLQFLIQYYNGEERAKGNILERFSAQQFPDLHSELNLSSLELGDSALYFCASSASLRLAGQETQYFGPGTRLLVL.

This chain connects TRBV11-2 to TRBJ1-4, with D uncertain. Germline assignment: CDR1 SGHAT and CDR2 FQNNGV. The V gene lost 5 bases and the J gene lost 5 bases, with 21 bases spanning the gap. There are 17 residues in the CDR3. The CDR3 coding sequence is TGTGCCAGCAGCCCTAGAGGGTTCGCGGCCAAGAATGAAAAACTGTTTTTT. This encodes CASSPRGFAAKNEKLFF.

About this clone itself: As the CDR3 is not closed by the conserved phenylalanine or tryptophan, this likely results from a read error. It is unclear where the CDR3 begins or ends on the DNA, so no DNA is shown, and the CDR3 is as TCRdb lists it. V and J are TRBV28 and TRBJ2-7; the table's TRBD2 call for D was not verified on the DNA. Inclusive of both ends, the CDR3 amounts to 13 amino acids. Germline CDR1 is MDHEN and CDR2 is SYDVKM. The chain's CDR3 is CASRPLFGGTTLL.

The gene calls are TRBV5-1 and TRBJ2-2; no clear D gene. CDR1 and CDR2 from the germline V gene are SGHRS and YFSETQ. CDR3 length: 13 residues. Trimming took off 5 bases at V and 8 bases at J, with 13 bases between the two ends. The CDR3 here is CASRVDTRGELFF. The CDR3 bases are TGCGCCAGCAGGGTAGATACGCGGGGGGAGCTGTTTTTT.

This clone is a singleton in its sample. This chain uses TRBV28 with TRBJ2-1; D not certain. Looked up from germline, CDR1 is MDHEN and CDR2 is SYDVKM. The CDR3 has 11 residues. V lost 5 bases and J 6 bases, leaving 5 bases between the germline ends. This chain's CDR3 is CASSGPNEQFF. In DNA form, the CDR3 reads TGTGCCAGCAGTGGTCCCAATGAGCAGTTCTTC.

Here the CDR3 DNA reads TGTGCCAGCAGTTCTCAGGGGATAGGGTCCTACGAGCAGTACTTC. It codes for CASSSQGIGSYEQYF. V gene TRBV28 combines with J gene TRBJ2-7; the D gene is possibly TRBD1 (6 bases). Trimming shortened V by 4 bases and J by 1 base, and 14 bases separated the two germline ends. Germline V gene sequence: CDR1 MDHEN, CDR2 SYDVKM. This CDR3 contains 15 residues.

The V call is TRBV11-2, the J call TRBJ2-4; D possibly corresponds to TRBD2 (5 bases). Per germline, CDR1 SGHAT and CDR2 FQNNGV. V gave up 0 bases and J gave up 6 bases, with 9 bases separating them. This CDR3 region has 14 residues. The CDR3 is CASSLERVVNIQYF. The CDR3 coding sequence is TGTGCCAGCAGCTTAGAGCGGGTGGTAAACATTCAGTACTTC.

This chain uses TRBV7-1 with TRBJ1-5; D is undetermined. TRBV7-1 is sorted into the ORF group, with uncertain function. Trimming took off 6 bases at V and 3 bases at J, with 15 bases between the two ends. The CDR3 has 15 amino acids. CDR3 protein: CASSLNQVNNQPQHF. The CDR3 DNA reads TGTGCCAGCAGTTTGAACCAGGTGAACAATCAGCCCCAGCATTTT.